This T cell receptor (beta chain) was captured in a study of T cell repertoires in cytomegalovirus infection. Study-level background: A matching HLA type, together with CMV infection, was signaled by public TCR beta signatures.

Broader study findings: CMV-specific TCR beta clonotypes restricted by HLA-C dominated the ex vivo response. CMV carriers with the relevant HLA were identified by cumulative public TCR beta family frequency.

This clonotype was picked up many times. Its target is unknown. TCRdb re-called the reads with MiXCR, one entry per CDR3 protein. The top ten hold around 2.4% of the sample, which has about 300,000 distinct CDR3 sequences, around 10% seen once. Unmatched junction bases numbered 7, after V lost 5 bases and J lost 6 bases. The CDR3 runs to 14 residues. Germline V gives CDR1 SEHNR, CDR2 FQNEAQ (reference sequence). V gene TRBV7-9 combines with J gene TRBJ1-2; 9 nucleotides match TRBD1. The clonotype comes from a human donor in good health (CMV status not recorded). Some clones in this sample may be carry-over from other donors' samples. What was sequenced was PBMCs. In DNA form, the CDR3 reads TGTGCCAGCAGCACAACAGGGGGCGGCGATGGCTACACCTTC. Protein product: CASSTTGGGDGYTF.